A selection of T cell receptor beta chains follows, all from one sample in a study. One entry per CDR3 protein results from TCRdb running MiXCR on the 5' RACE reads. The table shows about 4,800 distinct CDR3 sequences, with approximately 72% occurring only once. Sequencing was done on a sample of Tregs sorted from blood. These receptors were collected from a female donor with breast cancer. Both conserved end residues are part of each CDR3. Fields, in order: CDR3 DNA, CDR3 protein, D gene, J gene, clone size, V gene. The D gene is left open where the match is weak. Rows give clone size only sometimes, using once, few, many, or a class for an expanded clone.

TGTGCCAGCAGCAATAAAGAGACCCGGTACTTC	CASSNKETRYF	NA	TRBJ2-5	NA	TRBV7-2
TGCGCCAGCAGCCAGGCACAGGGGGGAACAGATACGCAGTATTTT	CASSQAQGGTDTQYF	TRBD1	TRBJ2-3	NA	TRBV5-6
TGTGCCAGCAGCGAGGGACAGGCAAACCAAGAGACCCAGTACTTC	CASSEGQANQETQYF	TRBD1	TRBJ2-5	NA	TRBV9
TGCGCCAGCAGCTGGACGGAACATAATGAAAAACTGTTTTTT	CASSWTEHNEKLFF	NA	TRBJ1-4	NA	TRBV5-1
TGTGCCAGCAAGGGCGGGGGGGTCGAGCAGTACTTC	CASKGGGVEQYF	TRBD2	TRBJ2-7	NA	TRBV27
TGTGCCACCCGGGACAGGGCGAACACTGAAGCTTTCTTT	CATRDRANTEAFF	TRBD1	TRBJ1-1	few	TRBV7-3
TGTGCCGCCGCCGCGCACCCGACCGGGGGATTATCAGATACGCAGTATTTT	CAAAAHPTGGLSDTQYF	NA	TRBJ2-3	NA	TRBV7-6
TGCGCCAGCAGTCCCAACGGGGGTGAAAAACTGTTTTTT	CASSPNGGEKLFF	NA	TRBJ1-4	NA	TRBV4-1
TGCAGTGCTAGTCGTGTGTCTGAGACCACAGATACGCAGTATTTT	CSASRVSETTDTQYF	NA	TRBJ2-3	NA	TRBV20-1
TGTGCCAGCAGCACGGACACATCCTATGGCTACACCTTC	CASSTDTSYGYTF	NA	TRBJ1-2	few	TRBV7-2
TGTGCCATCAGTCCTTCAGGACAGGCCTACGAGCAGTACTTC	CAISPSGQAYEQYF	TRBD1	TRBJ2-7	NA	TRBV10-3
TGTGCCAGCAGCTTAGGAATGGGGATTCAAGAGACCCAGTACTTC	CASSLGMGIQETQYF	NA	TRBJ2-5	NA	TRBV7-6
TGTGCCAGCAGCCATCTCCCGGGACAGGGGGCAGGAAACATTCAGTACTTC	CASSHLPGQGAGNIQYF	TRBD1	TRBJ2-4	NA	TRBV12-3/TRBV12-4
TGCGCCAGCAGCCAAGATGCATCCTACGAGCAGTACTTC	CASSQDASYEQYF	NA	TRBJ2-7	NA	TRBV4-1
TGCAGCGTCGCCGAGACTAGCGGGAGGCCCTCGGCCACCCAGTACTTC	CSVAETSGRPSATQYF	TRBD2	TRBJ2-5	NA	TRBV29-1
TGTGCCAGCACCGCCGGGACAGGGCTAAATCAGCCCCAGCATTTT	CASTAGTGLNQPQHF	TRBD1	TRBJ1-5	NA	TRBV12-3/TRBV12-4
TGTGCCAGCAGCGCAGGGGGGAACTATGGCTACACCTTC	CASSAGGNYGYTF	TRBD1	TRBJ1-2	NA	TRBV9
TGTGCCACCAGCAGAGATATGGCCATGAATTCACCCCTCCACTTT	CATSRDMAMNSPLHF	NA	TRBJ1-6	NA	TRBV15
TGTGCCAGCAGTTACCCCGGAGGGCAGGGTGGCTGCACCTTC	CASSYPGGQGGCTF	NA	TRBJ1-2	NA	TRBV6-5
TGTGCCAGCAGCTTATTTGGGACAGGGGAGGGTTACGAGCAGTACTTC	CASSLFGTGEGYEQYF	TRBD1	TRBJ2-7	NA	TRBV7-3
TGCAGTGCCCCTACCGGGACAGGGTATAGCAATCAGCCCCTGCATTTT	CSAPTGTGYSNQPLHF	TRBD1	TRBJ1-5	NA	TRBV20-1
TGCGCCAGCAGCTCCGACAGGGTGGCCAATTCACCCCTCCACTTT	CASSSDRVANSPLHF	TRBD1	TRBJ1-6	NA	TRBV5-1
TGCAGCGTTTCCGGGTCCCTCTGGGATGGCTACACCTTC	CSVSGSLWDGYTF	NA	TRBJ1-2	few	TRBV29-1
TGCGCCAGCAGCCAAGGACAGACTTACGAGCAGTACTTC	CASSQGQTYEQYF	NA	TRBJ2-7	NA	TRBV4-1
TGTGCCAGCAGCTTAGCTGTCCCTCCAGGGTTTGGCGATGAGCAGTTCTTC	CASSLAVPPGFGDEQFF	NA	TRBJ2-1	once	TRBV13
TGTGCCAGCAGCTCGGGACTAGCGAGCACAGATACGCAGTATTTT	CASSSGLASTDTQYF	TRBD2	TRBJ2-3	NA	TRBV7-9
TGTGCCAGCAGGAAAAGGGGTACTGAAGCTTTCTTT	CASRKRGTEAFF	NA	TRBJ1-1	few	TRBV6-5
TGTGCCAGCAGCTTAGCTAACAGTGGAAATGAGCAGTTCTTC	CASSLANSGNEQFF	NA	TRBJ2-1	NA	TRBV7-9
TGTGCCAGCAGTTACCCAGGACTAGCAACCAATGAGCAGTTCTTC	CASSYPGLATNEQFF	TRBD2	TRBJ2-1	few	TRBV6-5
TGCGCCAGCAGCCGTTCCGGGGATACGCAGTATTTT	CASSRSGDTQYF	NA	TRBJ2-3	NA	TRBV4-1
TGTGCCAGCAGCAAAGTTAGCGGGAAAGCGGAGACCCAGTACTTC	CASSKVSGKAETQYF	NA	TRBJ2-5	NA	TRBV21-1
TGTGCCAGCAGCTTAAACAGGGCCTACGAGCAGTACTTC	CASSLNRAYEQYF	NA	TRBJ2-7	once	TRBV7-3
TGCAGTGTCCAGGGATATAGCAATCAGCCCCAGCATTTT	CSVQGYSNQPQHF	NA	TRBJ1-5	few	TRBV20-1
TGTGCCAGCAGCTTTCTAGGACAGGGCTTGATTGAGGAGACCCAGTACTTC	CASSFLGQGLIEETQYF	TRBD1	TRBJ2-5	NA	TRBV5-6
TGCGCCAGCGGCCAAATTTTACAGACTGAAGCTTTCTTT	CASGQILQTEAFF	NA	TRBJ1-1	NA	TRBV4-1
TGTGCCAGCAGCTCGGTGAGGGGGCCTAACTATGGCTACACCTTC	CASSSVRGPNYGYTF	TRBD1	TRBJ1-2	NA	TRBV7-9
TGTGCCAGCAGCCAAGGGGGGGGGACGGACGCGTACGAGCAGTACTTC	CASSQGGGTDAYEQYF	TRBD2	TRBJ2-7	NA	TRBV4-2
TGTGCCAGCAGAAACTCCTACGAGCAGTACTTC	CASRNSYEQYF	NA	TRBJ2-7	NA	TRBV27
TGTGCCAGCAGCCTTACTAGCGGGAGCTCCTACGAGCAGTACTTC	CASSLTSGSSYEQYF	TRBD2	TRBJ2-7	NA	TRBV4-2
TGCAGTGCTAGAACCACACTAGAGGTTGGCATTCAGTACTTC	CSARTTLEVGIQYF	NA	TRBJ2-4	NA	TRBV20-1
TGTGCCAGCAGCGTAGGACAGGGGTCGGACTATGGCTACACCTTC	CASSVGQGSDYGYTF	TRBD1	TRBJ1-2	NA	TRBV9
TGTGCCAGTTTGAAGGCCTCTGGAAACACCATATATTTT	CASLKASGNTIYF	NA	TRBJ1-3	NA	TRBV6-5
TGTGCCAGCAGTTACTCCCCGGGACAGTCCTACAATGAGCAGTTCTTC	CASSYSPGQSYNEQFF	TRBD1	TRBJ2-1	NA	TRBV6-2/TRBV6-3
TGCGCCAGCAGCCCTCTTATAGCGGACAATGAGCAGTTCTTC	CASSPLIADNEQFF	NA	TRBJ2-1	NA	TRBV4-1
TGTGCCAGCAGTTTTTCCCCCCATGATACGCAGTATTTT	CASSFSPHDTQYF	NA	TRBJ2-3	NA	TRBV12-3/TRBV12-4
TGTGCCAGCAGCGCCGGGACAGCTAATGAAAAACTGTTTTTT	CASSAGTANEKLFF	TRBD1	TRBJ1-4	NA	TRBV5-6
TGCGCCAGCAGCCAAGGAAAAGGGGGCGATGAGCAGTTCTTC	CASSQGKGGDEQFF	TRBD1	TRBJ2-1	NA	TRBV4-2
TGTGCCACGGATTACGGCCAAGGGGGGGAGACCCAGTACTTC	CATDYGQGGETQYF	NA	TRBJ2-5	NA	TRBV15
TGTGCCAGCAGCACGACCGGGGAACAAGGGAATGAGCAGTTCTTC	CASSTTGEQGNEQFF	NA	TRBJ2-1	NA	TRBV12-3/TRBV12-4
TGTGCCAGCAGCTTAGAACAGGACTCCTACGAGCAGTACTTC	CASSLEQDSYEQYF	NA	TRBJ2-7	NA	TRBV7-2
TGTGCCAGCAGCCACAGGGAGAACTATGGCTACACCTTC	CASSHRENYGYTF	NA	TRBJ1-2	NA	TRBV27
TGTGCCAGCAGTCCCGGGGTAGGCCCTGAAGCTTTCTTT	CASSPGVGPEAFF	NA	TRBJ1-1	NA	TRBV27